The present T cell receptor (beta chain) was sequenced within a study of shared clonotypes between healthy human individuals. Using immunoSEQ multiplex PCR, the repertoire was profiled, and TCRdb retains in-frame clones only, with some absent. Among 450,000 to 500,000 clones listed, roughly 80% were seen once. Germline V gene sequence: CDR1 MNHNY, CDR2 SVGAGI (reference sequence). This CDR3 comprises 14 residues. The V gene lost 6 bases and the J gene lost 0 bases, with 12 bases spanning the gap. The material sequenced was PBMCs. This chain connects TRBV6-6 to TRBJ2-7; no definite D call. The TCR was taken from a woman in her thirties or forties in good health. Some clones in this sample may be carry-over from other donors' samples. CDR3 amino acids: CASRSATYSYEQYF. Written as DNA, the CDR3 is TGTGCCAGCAGATCTGCGACATACTCCTACGAGCAGTACTTC.